A single sample gave rise to the 18 T cell receptor beta chains below, sequenced in a study of blood T cell repertoires in COVID-19. The method was immunoSEQ multiplex PCR; TCRdb's version includes in-frame clones alone and lacks a portion of them. The sample contains some 34,000 clones, 85% to 90% of which appear only once. Sequenced: peripheral blood. The receptors originated from a human donor in a cohort sampled during active COVID-19.

The chain recombines TRBV30 with TRBJ1-3; the D gene is possibly TRBD1 (6 bases). Germline V gives CDR1 GTSNPN, CDR2 SVGIG (reference sequence). This CDR3 region has 15 residues. Trimming removed 0 bases at V and 4 bases at J, with 13 bases between. CDR3 nucleotides: TGTGCCTGGAGTGTACTAGGGGGTTTCGGAAACACCATATATTTT. This translates into CAWSVLGGFGNTIYF.

By share, this clone ranks as medium-sized. The V call is TRBV29-1, the J call TRBJ2-7; possible D gene TRBD2, 5 bases. The CDR3 covers 11 residues. The germline V gene has CDR1 SQVTM and CDR2 ANQGSEA. Trimming pared 4 bases from V and 6 bases from J, leaving 10 bases between. Here the CDR3 DNA reads TGCAGCGTTGTCGGGGAAGGCGAGCAGTACTTC. Translated, it gives CSVVGEGEQYF.

The chain joins TRBV5-6 to TRBJ1-2; TRBD1 matches 8 bases. Germline V CDR1 and CDR2: SGHDT, YYEEEE. CDR3 length: 14 amino acids. After removal of 0 bases from V and 8 bases from J, the junction contained 6 bases not matched to a gene. The CDR3 DNA sequence: TGTGCCAGCAGCTTGGCCAGGGGGCGTTGGGGCTACACCTTC. Translating it yields CASSLARGRWGYTF.

The CDR3 loop reads CASNLGSGGLDTEAFF. Written as DNA, the CDR3 is TGTGCCAGCAATTTAGGCAGCGGGGGTTTGGACACTGAAGCTTTCTTT. V and J are TRBV11-1 and TRBJ1-1; a weak D match, TRBD1 (5 bases). Germline-derived CDR1 and CDR2 are SGHAT and FQDESV (reference sequence). The CDR3 sequence is 16 residues long. Trimming shortened V by 7 bases and J by 3 bases, and 21 bases separated the two germline ends.

The chain links TRBV5-1 to TRBJ2-7; perhaps TRBD1 as D (5 bases). The CDR3 totals 15 residues. Germline lookup yields CDR1 SGHRS and CDR2 YFSETQ. V lost 5 bases and J lost 1, with 16 bases in between. Here the CDR3 reads CASSRLGEGSYEQYF. CDR3 sequence (DNA): TGCGCCAGCAGTCGTCTAGGGGAAGGTTCCTACGAGCAGTACTTC.

The J gene is TRBJ1-3, the V gene TRBV12-3 or TRBV12-4; D remains ambiguous. There are 12 residues in the CDR3. Deletions cut 3 bases from V and 5 bases from J, with 5 bases between. The CDR3 region is CASSFGRNTIYF. CDR3 bases: TGTGCCAGCAGTTTTGGCAGAAACACCATATATTTT.

The chain carries TRBV4-1 and TRBJ2-5; tentative D call: TRBD1 (5 bases). The V end was cut by 1 base, the J end by 5 bases, with 17 bases between. The length of the CDR3 is 16 residues. In germline, CDR1 is MGHRA, CDR2 YSYEKL. CDR3 nucleotide sequence: TGCGCCAGCAGCCAAGCTTTCGACAGAGATGTGGAGACCCAGTACTTC. Its translation: CASSQAFDRDVETQYF.

This chain connects TRBV30 to TRBJ2-2, with 10 nucleotides matching TRBD1. J was trimmed by 3 bases and V by 4 bases; bases with no gene match: 5. Germline assignment: CDR1 GTSNPN and CDR2 SVGIG (reference sequence). The CDR3 is 15 residues long. The CDR3 sequence is CAWTGQGGYTGELFF. The CDR3, as DNA: TGTGCCTGGACTGGACAGGGGGGCTACACCGGGGAGCTGTTTTTT.

The chain has TRBV10-1 and TRBJ2-1; weak D call: TRBD2 (6 bases). The germline V and J ends were trimmed by 0 bases and 0 bases, with 9 bases remaining between them. This CDR3 region has 16 residues. Germline loops: CDR1 WNHNN, CDR2 SYGVQD (reference sequence). CDR3 loop: CASSESRSGSYNEQFF. As DNA, the CDR3 is TGCGCCAGCAGTGAGTCGCGTAGCGGCTCCTACAATGAGCAGTTCTTC.

This sequence joins TRBV14 and TRBJ2-7; 9 positions agree with TRBD1. V gave up 4 bases and J gave up 5 bases; unmatched junction bases: 9. The CDR3 contains 15 residues. Germline values: CDR1 SGHDN, CDR2 FVKESK. DNA for the CDR3: TGTGCCAGCAGCCTAGAGACAGGGGGATATCACGAGCAGTACTTC. It specifies CASSLETGGYHEQYF.

This clone occurred once. The chain recombines TRBV2 with TRBJ2-7; D is possibly TRBD2 (6 bases). Trimming pared 6 bases from V and 2 bases from J, leaving 14 bases between. Germline V gene sequence: CDR1 SNHLY, CDR2 FYNNEI. The CDR3 extends over 14 amino acids. The CDR3 coding sequence is TGTGCCAGCAGACTAGCCCCAAGCCCCTACGAGCAGTACTTC. Encoded protein: CASRLAPSPYEQYF.

DNA of the CDR3: TGTGCCACCAGTGATGGTACAGATCAAGAGACCCAGTACTTC. This translates into CATSDGTDQETQYF. The rearrangement joins TRBV24-1 to TRBJ2-5, with D uncertain. In germline, CDR1 is KGHDR, CDR2 SFDVKD. The CDR3 consists of 14 residues. The V end lost 3 bases, the J end lost 2 bases, and 9 bases lay between the germline ends.

This clone has only one observation. The V and J genes are TRBV19 and TRBJ2-1; TRBD2 matches at 8 bases. V lost 3 bases to trimming and J lost 8 bases; unmatched junction nucleotides: 6. Germline V gene lookup returns CDR1 LNHDA and CDR2 SQIVND (reference sequence). This CDR3 region has 14 residues. In nucleotides, the CDR3 is TGTGCCAGTAGTATCCCCAGCGGGAGCGATGAGCAGTTCTTC. Amino acid sequence: CASSIPSGSDEQFF. Variable domain in full (rest from reference TRBV19 and TRBJ2-1): DGGITQSPKYLFRKEGQNVTLSCEQNLNHDAMYWYRQDPGQGLRLIYYSQIVNDFQKGDIAEGYSVSREKKESFPLTVTSAQKNPTAFYLCASSIPSGSDEQFFGPGTRLTVL.

This sequence joins TRBV14 and TRBJ2-1, with TRBD2 matching over 9 bases. V trimming: 0 bases; J trimming: 8 bases; junction bases outside the gene matches: 11. Germline V CDR1 and CDR2: SGHDN, FVKESK. The CDR3 spans 17 residues. CDR3 sequence reads: CASSQDAGLAIFYEQFF. Here the CDR3 DNA reads TGTGCCAGCAGCCAAGACGCGGGACTAGCAATATTCTATGAGCAGTTCTTC.

The V gene is TRBV25-1, the J gene TRBJ1-5, with 8 bases identical to TRBD1. CDR3 size: 15 residues. V lost 4 bases to trimming and J lost 2 bases; unmatched junction nucleotides: 4. Germline V gene sequence: CDR1 MGHDK, CDR2 SYGVNS. The CDR3, as DNA: TGTGCCAGCAGTGGACAGGGGATCGGCAATCAGCCCCAGCATTTT. Protein product: CASSGQGIGNQPQHF.

This clone was detected only once. The V and J genes are TRBV3-1 (or the pseudogene TRBV3-2) and TRBJ2-2; 13 bases are a match to TRBD2. The ends lost 4 bases at V and 7 bases at J; junction bases unmatched: 6. The CDR3 extends over 16 amino acids. The V gene's germline CDR1 is LGHDT and CDR2 YNNKEL (reference sequence). CDR3 in DNA: TGTGCCAGCAGCCGCCGGACTAGCGGGAGTAGCGGGGAGCTGTTTTTT. Amino acid sequence: CASSRRTSGSSGELFF.

This clone was counted between two and nine times. The V gene is TRBV9, the J gene TRBJ2-1; no clear D gene. The length of the CDR3 is 13 residues. V lost 1 base and J 3 bases, leaving 5 bases between the germline ends. The germline V gene has CDR1 SGDLS and CDR2 YYNGEE. This CDR3 is CASSVTYYNEQFF. The DNA for the CDR3 is TGTGCCAGCAGCGTAACCTACTACAATGAGCAGTTCTTC.

The chain is built from TRBV10-3 and TRBJ2-3, with a possible D match to TRBD1 (6 bases). Germline V gene data show CDR1 as ENHRY and CDR2 as SYGVKD. The CDR3 has 14 residues. V lost 6 bases and J lost 2, with 12 bases in between. This CDR3 is CAISGDTSTDTQYF. The DNA of the CDR3 is TGTGCCATCAGCGGGGACACCTCCACAGATACGCAGTATTTT.